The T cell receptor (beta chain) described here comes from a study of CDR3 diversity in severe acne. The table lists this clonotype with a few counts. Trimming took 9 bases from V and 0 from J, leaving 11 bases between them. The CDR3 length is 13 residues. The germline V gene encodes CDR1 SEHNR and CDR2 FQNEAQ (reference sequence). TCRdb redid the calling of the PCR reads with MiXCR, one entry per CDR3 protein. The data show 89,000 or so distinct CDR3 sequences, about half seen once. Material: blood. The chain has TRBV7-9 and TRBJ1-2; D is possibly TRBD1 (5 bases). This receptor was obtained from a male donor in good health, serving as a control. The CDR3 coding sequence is TGTGCCAGTACGGACACCGCTAACTATGGCTACACCTTC. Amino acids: CASTDTANYGYTF.